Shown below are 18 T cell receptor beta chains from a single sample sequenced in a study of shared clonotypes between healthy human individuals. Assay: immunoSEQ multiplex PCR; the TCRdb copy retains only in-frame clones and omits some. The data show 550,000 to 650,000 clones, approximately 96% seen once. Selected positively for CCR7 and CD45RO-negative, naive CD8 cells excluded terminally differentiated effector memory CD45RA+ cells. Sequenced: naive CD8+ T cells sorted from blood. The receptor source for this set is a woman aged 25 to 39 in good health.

This CDR3 reads CASSVLTGAEQFF. The CDR3, as DNA: TGTGCCAGCAGCGTATTGACAGGGGCTGAGCAGTTCTTC. The chain combines TRBV9 with TRBJ2-1; 8 bases are a match to TRBD1. Germline CDR1 and CDR2: SGDLS and YYNGEE. The J segment lost 9 bases and the V segment lost 1 base, leaving 3 bases of the junction unmatched. CDR3 length: 13 amino acids.

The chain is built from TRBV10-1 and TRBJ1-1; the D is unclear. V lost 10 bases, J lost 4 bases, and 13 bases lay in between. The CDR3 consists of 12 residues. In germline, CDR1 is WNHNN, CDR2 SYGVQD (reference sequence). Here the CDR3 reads CAMDGKPTEAFF. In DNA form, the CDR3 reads TGCGCCATGGACGGGAAGCCCACTGAAGCTTTCTTT.

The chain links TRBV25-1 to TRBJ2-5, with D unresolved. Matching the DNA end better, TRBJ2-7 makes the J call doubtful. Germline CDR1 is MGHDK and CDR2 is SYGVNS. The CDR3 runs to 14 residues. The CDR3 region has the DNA TGTGCCAGCAGTGAATTGACATATCCTAACGAGCAGTACTTC. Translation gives CASSELTYPNEQYF.

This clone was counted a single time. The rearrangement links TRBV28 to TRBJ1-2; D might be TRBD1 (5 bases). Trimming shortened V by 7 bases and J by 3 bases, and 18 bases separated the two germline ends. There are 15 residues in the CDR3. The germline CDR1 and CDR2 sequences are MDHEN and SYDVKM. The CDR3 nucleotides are TGTGCCAGCACCCCCCTCAGGGTAGAGGACTATGGCTACACCTTC. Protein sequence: CASTPLRVEDYGYTF.

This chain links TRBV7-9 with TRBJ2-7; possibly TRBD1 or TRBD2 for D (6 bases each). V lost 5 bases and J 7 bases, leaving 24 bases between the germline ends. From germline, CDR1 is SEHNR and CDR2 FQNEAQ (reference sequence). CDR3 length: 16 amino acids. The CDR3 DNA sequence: TGTGCCAGCAGCCCGGGGACTGATAGGGGGGTGGGAGAGCAGTACTTC. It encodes CASSPGTDRGVGEQYF.

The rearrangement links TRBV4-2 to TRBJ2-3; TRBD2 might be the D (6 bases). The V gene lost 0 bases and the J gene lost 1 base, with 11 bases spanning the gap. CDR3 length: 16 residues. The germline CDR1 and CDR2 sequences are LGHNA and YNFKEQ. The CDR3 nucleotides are TGTGCCAGCAGCCAAGATCGGGCTAGCGGCACAGATACGCAGTATTTT. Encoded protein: CASSQDRASGTDTQYF.

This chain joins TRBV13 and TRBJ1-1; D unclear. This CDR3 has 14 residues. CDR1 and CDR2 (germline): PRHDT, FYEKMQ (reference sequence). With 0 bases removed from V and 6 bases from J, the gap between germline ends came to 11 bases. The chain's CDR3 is CASSLGIAWSEAFF. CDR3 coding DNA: TGTGCCAGCAGCTTAGGAATCGCCTGGTCTGAAGCTTTCTTT.

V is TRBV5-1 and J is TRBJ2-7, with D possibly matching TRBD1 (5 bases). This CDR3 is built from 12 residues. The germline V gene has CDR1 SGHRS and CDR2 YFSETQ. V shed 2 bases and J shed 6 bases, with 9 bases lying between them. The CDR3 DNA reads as TGCGCCAGCAGCTTTTCAGGGTTCGAGCAGTACTTC. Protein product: CASSFSGFEQYF. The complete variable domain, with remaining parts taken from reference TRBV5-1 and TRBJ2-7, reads KAGVTQTPRYLIKTRGQQVTLSCSPISGHRSVSWYQQTPGQGLQFLFEYFSETQRNKGNFPGRFSGRQFSNSRSEMNVSTLELGDSALYLCASSFSGFEQYFGPGTRLTVT.

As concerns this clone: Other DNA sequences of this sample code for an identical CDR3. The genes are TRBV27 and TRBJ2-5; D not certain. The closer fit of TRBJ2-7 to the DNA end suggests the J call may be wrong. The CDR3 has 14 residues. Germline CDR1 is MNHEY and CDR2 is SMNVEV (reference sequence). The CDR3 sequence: CASSLSPSSYEQYF. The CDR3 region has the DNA TGTGCCAGCAGTTTGTCCCCATCCTCCTACGAGCAGTACTTC.

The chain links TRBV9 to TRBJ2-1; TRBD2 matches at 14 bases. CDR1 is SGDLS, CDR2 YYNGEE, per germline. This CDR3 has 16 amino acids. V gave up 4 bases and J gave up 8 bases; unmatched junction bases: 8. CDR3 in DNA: TGTGCCAGCAGCTCGGGACTAGCGGGAGATCGCGATGAGCAGTTCTTC. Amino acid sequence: CASSSGLAGDRDEQFF.

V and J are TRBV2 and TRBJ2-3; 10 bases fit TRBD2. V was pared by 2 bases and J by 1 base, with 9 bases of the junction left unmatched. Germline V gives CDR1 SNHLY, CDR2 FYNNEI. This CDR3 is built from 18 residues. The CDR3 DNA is TGTGCCAGCAGTGAATGGGCTAGCGGGAGTGGGGGCACAGATACGCAGTATTTT. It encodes CASSEWASGSGGTDTQYF.

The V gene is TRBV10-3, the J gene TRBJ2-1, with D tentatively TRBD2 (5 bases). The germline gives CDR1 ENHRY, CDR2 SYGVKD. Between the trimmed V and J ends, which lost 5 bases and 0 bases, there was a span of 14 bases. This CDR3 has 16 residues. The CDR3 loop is CAISILAQSSYNEQFF. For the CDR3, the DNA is TGTGCCATCAGTATATTAGCGCAGAGCTCCTACAATGAGCAGTTCTTC.

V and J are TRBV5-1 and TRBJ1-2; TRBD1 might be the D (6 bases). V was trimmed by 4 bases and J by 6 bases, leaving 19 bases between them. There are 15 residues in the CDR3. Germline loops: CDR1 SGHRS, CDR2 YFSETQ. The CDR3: CASSVGDTPENGYTF. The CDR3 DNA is TGCGCCAGCAGCGTCGGGGACACACCGGAGAATGGCTACACCTTC.

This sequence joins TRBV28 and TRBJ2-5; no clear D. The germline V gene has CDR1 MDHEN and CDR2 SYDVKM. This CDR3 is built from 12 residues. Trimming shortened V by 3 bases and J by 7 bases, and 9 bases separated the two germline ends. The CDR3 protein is CASSFPDGTQYF. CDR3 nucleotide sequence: TGTGCCAGCAGTTTTCCCGACGGGACCCAGTACTTC.

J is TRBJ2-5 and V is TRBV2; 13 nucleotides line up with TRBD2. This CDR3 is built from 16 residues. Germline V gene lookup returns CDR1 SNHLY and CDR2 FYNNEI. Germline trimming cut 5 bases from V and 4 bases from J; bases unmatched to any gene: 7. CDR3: CASSPPLAGGLETQYF. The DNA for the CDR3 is TGTGCCAGCAGTCCTCCACTAGCGGGAGGGTTAGAGACCCAGTACTTC.

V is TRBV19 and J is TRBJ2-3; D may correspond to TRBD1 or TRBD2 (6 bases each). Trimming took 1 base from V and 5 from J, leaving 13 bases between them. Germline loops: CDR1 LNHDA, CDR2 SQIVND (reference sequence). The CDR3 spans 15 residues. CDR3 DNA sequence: TGTGCCAGTAGTATAGCTGGGGGGCCGGGAGATACGCAGTATTTT. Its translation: CASSIAGGPGDTQYF.

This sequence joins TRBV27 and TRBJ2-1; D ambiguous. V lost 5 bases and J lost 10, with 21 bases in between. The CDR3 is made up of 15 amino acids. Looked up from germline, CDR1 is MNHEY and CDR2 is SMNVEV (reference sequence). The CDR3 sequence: CASSQGPFTMREQFF. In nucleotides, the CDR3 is TGTGCCAGCAGTCAAGGACCCTTTACTATGAGGGAGCAGTTCTTC.

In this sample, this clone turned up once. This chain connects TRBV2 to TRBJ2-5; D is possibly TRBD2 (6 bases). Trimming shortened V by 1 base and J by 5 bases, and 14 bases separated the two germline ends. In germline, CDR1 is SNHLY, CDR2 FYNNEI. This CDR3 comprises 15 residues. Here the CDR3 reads CASSEDRAGRETQYF. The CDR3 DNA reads TGTGCCAGCAGTGAAGATCGGGCAGGGAGGGAGACCCAGTACTTC.